This section outlines one T cell receptor (beta chain) sequence together with its context. One end of the junction fails to match germline, which may point to a read error. The data derive from a study of T-cell reconstitution after alpha-beta-depleted transplantation in children. Germline CDR1 is ENHRY and CDR2 is SYGVKD. The CDR3 loop spans 15 amino acids. Researchers prepared the TCRbeta library using unique molecular identifiers, the study reports. TCRdb analysed the PCR reads with MiXCR anew, one entry per CDR3 protein. Here the sample spans fewer than 550,000 distinct CDR3 sequences, about an eighth being singletons.

The sequencing here drew on PBMCs, mostly from graft donor cells, taken 180 days after TCRalphabeta/CD19-depleted stem cell transplant. The sequence was collected from a female patient between 2 and 15 years old who had a stem cell transplant for aplastic anemia, so the T cells may come from the graft donor. V is TRBV10-3 and J is TRBJ1-1; the match to TRBD1 covers 7 bases. For the CDR3, the DNA is TGTGCCATGAGTGATAGGGGGCGTAGGGACACTGAAGCTTTCTTT. It translates to CAMSDRGRRDTEAFF.